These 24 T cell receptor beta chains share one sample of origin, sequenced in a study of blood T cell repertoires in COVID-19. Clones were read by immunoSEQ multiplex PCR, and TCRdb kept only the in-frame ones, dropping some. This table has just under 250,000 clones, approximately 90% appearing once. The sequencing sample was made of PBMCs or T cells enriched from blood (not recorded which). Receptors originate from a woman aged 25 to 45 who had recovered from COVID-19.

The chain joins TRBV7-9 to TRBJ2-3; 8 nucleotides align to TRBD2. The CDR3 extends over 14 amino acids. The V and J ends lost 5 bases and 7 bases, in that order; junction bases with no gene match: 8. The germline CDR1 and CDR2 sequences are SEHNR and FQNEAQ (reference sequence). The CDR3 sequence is CASSPRTSSNTQYF. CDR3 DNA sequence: TGTGCCAGCAGCCCCAGGACTAGCAGTAATACGCAGTATTTT.

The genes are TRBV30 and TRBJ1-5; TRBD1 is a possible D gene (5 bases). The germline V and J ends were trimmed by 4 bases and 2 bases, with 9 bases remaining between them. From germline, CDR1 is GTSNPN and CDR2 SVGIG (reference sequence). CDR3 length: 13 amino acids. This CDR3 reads CAWKDSGNQPQHF. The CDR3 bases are TGTGCCTGGAAAGACAGTGGCAATCAGCCCCAGCATTTT.

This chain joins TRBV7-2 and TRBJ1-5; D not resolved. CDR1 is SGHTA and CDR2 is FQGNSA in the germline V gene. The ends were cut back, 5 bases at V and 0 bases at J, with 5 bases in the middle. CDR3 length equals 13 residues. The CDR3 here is CASSPNSNQPQHF. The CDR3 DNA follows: TGTGCCAGCAGCCCCAATAGCAATCAGCCCCAGCATTTT.

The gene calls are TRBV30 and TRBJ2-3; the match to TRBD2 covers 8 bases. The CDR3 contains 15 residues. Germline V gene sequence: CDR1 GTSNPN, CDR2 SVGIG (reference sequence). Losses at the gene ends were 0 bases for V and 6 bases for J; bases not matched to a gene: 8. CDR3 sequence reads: CAWSVLAGGTDTQYF. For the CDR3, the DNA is TGTGCCTGGAGTGTACTCGCGGGAGGTACTGATACGCAGTATTTT.

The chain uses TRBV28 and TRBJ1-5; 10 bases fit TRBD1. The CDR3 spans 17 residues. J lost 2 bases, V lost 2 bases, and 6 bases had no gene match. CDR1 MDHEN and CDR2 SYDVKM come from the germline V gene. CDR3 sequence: CASSLGDRGWGNQPQHF. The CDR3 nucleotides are TGTGCCAGCAGTTTAGGGGACAGGGGATGGGGCAATCAGCCCCAGCATTTT.

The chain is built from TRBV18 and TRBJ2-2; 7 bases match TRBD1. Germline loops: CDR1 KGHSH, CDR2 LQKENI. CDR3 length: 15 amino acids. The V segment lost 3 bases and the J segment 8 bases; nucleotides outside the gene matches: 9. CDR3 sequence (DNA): TGTGCCAGCTCACCTGCCGGACAGGCTCGAGGGGAGCTGTTTTTT. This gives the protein CASSPAGQARGELFF.

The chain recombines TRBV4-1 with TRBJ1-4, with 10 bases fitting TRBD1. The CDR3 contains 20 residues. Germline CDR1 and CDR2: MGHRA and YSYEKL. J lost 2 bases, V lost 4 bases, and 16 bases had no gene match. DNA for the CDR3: TGCGCCAGCAGCCCCTATTTACGACAGGGGGCCTCTGATACTAATGAAAAACTGTTTTTT. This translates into CASSPYLRQGASDTNEKLFF.

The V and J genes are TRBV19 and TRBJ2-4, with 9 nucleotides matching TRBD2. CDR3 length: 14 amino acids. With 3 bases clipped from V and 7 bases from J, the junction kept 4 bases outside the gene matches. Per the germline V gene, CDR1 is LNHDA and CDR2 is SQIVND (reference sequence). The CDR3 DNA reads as TGTGCCAGTAGTATTAGCGGGAGTTGGAACATTCAGTACTTC. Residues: CASSISGSWNIQYF. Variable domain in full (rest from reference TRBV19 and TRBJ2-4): DGGITQSPKYLFRKEGQNVTLSCEQNLNHDAMYWYRQDPGQGLRLIYYSQIVNDFQKGDIAEGYSVSREKKESFPLTVTSAQKNPTAFYLCASSISGSWNIQYFGAGTRLSVL.

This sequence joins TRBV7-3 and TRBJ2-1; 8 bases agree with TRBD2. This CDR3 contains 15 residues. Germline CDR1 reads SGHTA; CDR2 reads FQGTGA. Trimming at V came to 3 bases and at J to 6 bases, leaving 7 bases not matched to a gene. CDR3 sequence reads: CASSFSGTPTNEQFF. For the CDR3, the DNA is TGTGCCAGCAGCTTTAGCGGGACCCCTACCAATGAGCAGTTCTTC.

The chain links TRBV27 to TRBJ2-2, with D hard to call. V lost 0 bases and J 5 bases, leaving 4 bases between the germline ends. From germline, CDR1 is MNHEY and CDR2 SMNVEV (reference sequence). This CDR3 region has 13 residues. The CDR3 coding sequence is TGTGCCAGCAGTTTATCGAGTACCGGGGAGCTGTTTTTT. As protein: CASSLSSTGELFF.

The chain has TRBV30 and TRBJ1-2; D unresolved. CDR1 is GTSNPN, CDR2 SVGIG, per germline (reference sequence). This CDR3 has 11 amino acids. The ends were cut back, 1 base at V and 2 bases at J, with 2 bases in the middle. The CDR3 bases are TGTGCCTGGAGTGCGAACTATGGCTACACCTTC. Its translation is CAWSANYGYTF.

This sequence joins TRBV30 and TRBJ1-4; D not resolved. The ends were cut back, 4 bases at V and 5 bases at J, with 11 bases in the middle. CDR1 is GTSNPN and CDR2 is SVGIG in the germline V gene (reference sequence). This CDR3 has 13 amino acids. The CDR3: CAWNLRGNEKLFF. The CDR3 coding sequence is TGTGCCTGGAACTTGAGAGGGAATGAAAAACTGTTTTTT.

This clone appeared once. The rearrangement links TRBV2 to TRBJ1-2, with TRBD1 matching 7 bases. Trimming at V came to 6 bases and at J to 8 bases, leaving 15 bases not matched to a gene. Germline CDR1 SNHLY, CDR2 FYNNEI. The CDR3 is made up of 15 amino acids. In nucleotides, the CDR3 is TGTGCCAGCAGCGCGACAGGGATTCGTAGTAGGGGCTACACCTTC. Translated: CASSATGIRSRGYTF.

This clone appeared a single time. The chain's CDR3 is CASSPRAQRRRTDTQYF. CDR3 in DNA: TGTGCCAGCAGCCCGAGGGCCCAGCGGAGACGCACAGATACGCAGTATTTT. The chain recombines TRBV6-2 or TRBV6-3 with TRBJ2-3, with D possibly TRBD2 on 5 matching bases. The CDR3 covers 17 residues. Between the trimmed V and J ends, which lost 6 bases and 1 base, there was a span of 20 bases. Germline lookup yields CDR1 MNHEY and CDR2 SVGEGT.

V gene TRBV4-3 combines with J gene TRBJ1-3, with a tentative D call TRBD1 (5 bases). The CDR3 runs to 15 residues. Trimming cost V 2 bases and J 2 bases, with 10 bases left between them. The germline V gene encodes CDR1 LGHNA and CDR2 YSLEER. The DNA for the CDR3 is TGCGCCAGCAGCCAATCCCGGGGGGCTGGAAACACCATATATTTT. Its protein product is CASSQSRGAGNTIYF.

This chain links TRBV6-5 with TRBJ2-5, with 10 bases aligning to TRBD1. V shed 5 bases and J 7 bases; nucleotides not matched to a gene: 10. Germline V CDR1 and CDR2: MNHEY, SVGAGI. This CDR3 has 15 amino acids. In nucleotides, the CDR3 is TGTGCCAGCAGTCCGGGACAGGGGATTTTTGTGACCCAGTACTTC. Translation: CASSPGQGIFVTQYF.

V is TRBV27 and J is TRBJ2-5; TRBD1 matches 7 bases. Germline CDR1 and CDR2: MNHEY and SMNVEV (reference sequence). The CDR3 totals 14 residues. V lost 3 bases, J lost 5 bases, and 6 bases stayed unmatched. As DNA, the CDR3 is TGTGCCAGCAGTTTCGGGACAGACTTGGAGACCCAGTACTTC. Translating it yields CASSFGTDLETQYF.

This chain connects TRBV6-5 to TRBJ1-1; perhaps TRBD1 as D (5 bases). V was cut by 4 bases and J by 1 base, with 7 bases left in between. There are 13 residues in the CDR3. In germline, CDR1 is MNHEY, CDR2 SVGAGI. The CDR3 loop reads CASSFDRNTEAFF. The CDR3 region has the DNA TGTGCCAGCAGTTTCGACAGGAACACTGAAGCTTTCTTT.

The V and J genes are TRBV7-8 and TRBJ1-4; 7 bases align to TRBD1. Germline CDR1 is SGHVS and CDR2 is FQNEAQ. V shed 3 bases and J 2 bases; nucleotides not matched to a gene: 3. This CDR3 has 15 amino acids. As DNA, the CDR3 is TGTGCCAGCAGCTTGGCGGGACAGACTAATGAAAAACTGTTTTTT. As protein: CASSLAGQTNEKLFF.

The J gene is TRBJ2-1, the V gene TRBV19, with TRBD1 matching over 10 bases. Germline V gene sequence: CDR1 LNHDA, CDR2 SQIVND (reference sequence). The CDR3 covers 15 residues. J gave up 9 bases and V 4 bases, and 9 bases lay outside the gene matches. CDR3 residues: CASSRQGALGSEQFF. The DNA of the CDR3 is TGTGCCAGTAGTAGACAGGGGGCGCTGGGAAGTGAGCAGTTCTTC.

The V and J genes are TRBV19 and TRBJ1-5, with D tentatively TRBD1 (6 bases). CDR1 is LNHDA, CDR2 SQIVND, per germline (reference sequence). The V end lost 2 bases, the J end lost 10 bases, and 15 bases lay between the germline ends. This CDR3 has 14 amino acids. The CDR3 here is CASSISPSGVPQHF. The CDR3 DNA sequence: TGTGCCAGTAGTATATCACCTTCAGGGGTCCCCCAGCATTTT.

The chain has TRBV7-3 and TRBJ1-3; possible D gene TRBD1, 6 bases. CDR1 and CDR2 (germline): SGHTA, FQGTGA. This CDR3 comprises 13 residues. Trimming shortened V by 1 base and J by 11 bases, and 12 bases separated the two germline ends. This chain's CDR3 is CASSLRSGDPIYF. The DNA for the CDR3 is TGTGCCAGCAGCTTAAGGTCAGGGGACCCCATATATTTT.

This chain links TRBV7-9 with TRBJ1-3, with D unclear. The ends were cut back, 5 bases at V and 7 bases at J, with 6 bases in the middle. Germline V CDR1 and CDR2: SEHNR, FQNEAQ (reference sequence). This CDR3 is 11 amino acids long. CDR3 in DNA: TGTGCCAGCAGCCCTTTGAACACCATATATTTT. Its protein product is CASSPLNTIYF.

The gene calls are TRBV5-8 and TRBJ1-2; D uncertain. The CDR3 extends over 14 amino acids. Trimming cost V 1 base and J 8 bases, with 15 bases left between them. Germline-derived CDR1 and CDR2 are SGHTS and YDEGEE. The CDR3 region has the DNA TGTGCCAGCAGCTTGTTCAGCGCCGCTTCGGGCTACACCTTC. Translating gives CASSLFSAASGYTF.